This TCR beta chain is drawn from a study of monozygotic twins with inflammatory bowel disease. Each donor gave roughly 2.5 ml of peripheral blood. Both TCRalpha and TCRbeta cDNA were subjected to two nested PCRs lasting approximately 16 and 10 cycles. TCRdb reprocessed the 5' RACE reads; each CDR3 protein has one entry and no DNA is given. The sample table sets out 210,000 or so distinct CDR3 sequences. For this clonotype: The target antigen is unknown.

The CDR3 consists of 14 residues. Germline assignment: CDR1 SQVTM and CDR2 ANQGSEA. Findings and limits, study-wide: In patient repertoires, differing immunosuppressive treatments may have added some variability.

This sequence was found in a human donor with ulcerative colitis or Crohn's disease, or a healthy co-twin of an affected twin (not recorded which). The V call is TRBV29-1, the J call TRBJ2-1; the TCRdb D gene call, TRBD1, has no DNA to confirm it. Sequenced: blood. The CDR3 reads CAYRDHRPGNEQFF.